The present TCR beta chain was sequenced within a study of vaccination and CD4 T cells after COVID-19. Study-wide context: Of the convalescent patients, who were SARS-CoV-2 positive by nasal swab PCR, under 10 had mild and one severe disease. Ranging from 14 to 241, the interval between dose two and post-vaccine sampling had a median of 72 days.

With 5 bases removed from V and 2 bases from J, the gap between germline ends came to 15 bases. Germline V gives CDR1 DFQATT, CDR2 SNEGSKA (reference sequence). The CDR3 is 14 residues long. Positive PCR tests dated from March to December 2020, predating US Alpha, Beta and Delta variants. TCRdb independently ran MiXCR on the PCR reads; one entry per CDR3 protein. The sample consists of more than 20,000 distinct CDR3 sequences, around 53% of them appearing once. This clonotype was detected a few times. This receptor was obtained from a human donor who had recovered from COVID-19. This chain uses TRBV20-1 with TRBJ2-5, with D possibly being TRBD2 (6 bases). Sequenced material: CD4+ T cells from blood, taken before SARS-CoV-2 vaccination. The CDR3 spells CSAQDWGEQETQYF. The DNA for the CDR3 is TGCAGTGCTCAAGACTGGGGGGAACAAGAGACCCAGTACTTC.